This T cell receptor beta chain was recovered during a study of cytomegalovirus exposure and HLA in healthy donors. Points from the study as a whole: For TCR beta chains, V- and J-gene trimming was later linked to a missense DCLRE1C variant. HLA alleles were associated with 16,951 TCR beta sequences in a later analysis at 0.05 false discovery rate. Within an earlier analysis, most TCR beta V segments proved productive either about 87% or about 30% of the time.

Healthy bone marrow donors supplied every sample. V was clipped by 5 bases and J by 1 base, with 17 bases between them. CDR3 length: 16 residues. Germline values: CDR1 LNHDA, CDR2 SQIVND (reference sequence). On this clone itself: The antigen is not known.

The PCR made use of 60 Vbeta and 13 Jbeta primers. Sequencing used immunoSEQ multiplex PCR; TCRdb keeps in-frame clones, though not all of them. The repertoire holds 130,000 or so clones, with about 81% as singletons. J is TRBJ1-1 and V is TRBV19, with D possibly TRBD1 on 6 matching bases. Input material: PBMCs. The receptor was isolated from a woman aged 50 to 60 in good health and CMV-seropositive. Written as DNA, the CDR3 is TGTGCCAGTAGTCGCCTCTTCGGACAGAAGAACACTGAAGCTTTCTTT. Its protein product is CASSRLFGQKNTEAFF.